The T cell receptor (beta chain) under discussion was sequenced for a study of T cell responses to AZD1222 COVID-19 vaccine. The wider study: Pooled in the analysis were second doses at about 4 or about 12 weeks. Study observations and caveats: The sample set comprised mostly white British donors with more females, and clonal diversity was possibly underestimated.

Trimming removed 4 bases from V and 8 bases from J; junction bases left unmatched: 5. The CDR3 has 13 amino acids. The germline gives CDR1 MNHEY, CDR2 SMNVEV (reference sequence). Note on this clone: Its antigen is as yet unknown.

Assay used: immunoSEQ multiplex PCR; TCRdb lists only in-frame clones, some missing. The table includes some 140,000 clones, 90% detected once. The chain joins TRBV27 to TRBJ1-1; TRBD1 agrees at 9 bases. The sample here was peripheral blood, taken on day 0 of AZD1222 vaccination. This TCR derives from an adult in good health. CDR3 sequence: CASSYDRGNEAFF. The CDR3 nucleotides read TGTGCCAGCAGTTACGACAGGGGGAACGAAGCTTTCTTT.